This passage covers 3 T cell receptor beta chains from one sample sequenced in a study of T-cell reconstitution after alpha-beta-depleted transplantation in children. Unique molecular identifiers featured in how the TCRbeta library was prepared. A single record per CDR3 protein comes from TCRdb applying MiXCR to the PCR reads. The sample has 600,000 to 700,000 distinct CDR3 sequences, 15% to 20% seen once. The sample in question was PBMCs from the stem cell graft donor, obtained from the stem cell graft. These receptors were obtained from a human donor who donated a stem cell graft to a child with acute myeloid leukemia.

This clonotype showed up many times. V gene TRBV6-1 combines with J gene TRBJ1-1; TRBD1 aligns across 10 bases. The CDR3 consists of 14 residues. With V trimmed by 7 bases and J by 5 bases, 7 bases remained unmatched. Germline lookup yields CDR1 MNHNS and CDR2 SASEGT. CDR3 DNA sequence: TGTGCCAGCATTGGGACGGACAGGGGGACTGAAGCTTTCTTT. It is translated as CASIGTDRGTEAFF.

The sample holds a few counts of this clonotype. This chain connects TRBV11-3 to TRBJ2-1; 7 bases are shared with TRBD1. CDR3 length: 17 residues. Trimming removed 1 base from V and 0 bases from J; junction bases left unmatched: 6. CDR1 is SGHNT and CDR2 is YENEEA in the germline V gene. This CDR3 reads CASSLAAGDSSYNEQFF. CDR3 DNA: TGTGCCAGCAGCTTAGCGGCTGGGGACAGCTCCTACAATGAGCAGTTCTTC.

This clonotype showed up just a few times. This chain connects TRBV21-1 to TRBJ1-5; the tabulated D call, TRBD1, remains unverified against the DNA. TRBV21-1 is a recognized pseudogene. The CDR3 spans 16 residues. In DNA, the CDR3 is TGTGCCAGCAGCAAAGCGCTAAGGGGGGCGGTTCAGCCCCAGCATTTT. It codes for CASSKALRGAVQPQHF.